Following are 12 T cell receptor beta chains from one sample sequenced in a study of cytomegalovirus exposure and HLA in healthy donors. The PCR used 60 Vbeta and 13 Jbeta primers. The method was immunoSEQ multiplex PCR; TCRdb's version includes in-frame clones alone and lacks a portion of them. The data contain about 85,000 clones, 50% to 75% of them singletons. The source material was PBMCs. The origin of the receptors is a man aged 25-40 years in good health and CMV-seronegative.

This chain connects TRBV6-4 to TRBJ1-1, with D maybe TRBD1 (5 bases). Germline CDR1 reads MRHNA; CDR2 reads SNTAGT. CDR3 length: 14 residues. Trimming cost V 5 bases and J 1 base, with 11 bases left between them. The DNA for the CDR3 is TGTGCCAGCAGTATCGACAGACAGAACACTGAAGCTTTCTTT. Protein: CASSIDRQNTEAFF.

V gene TRBV29-1 combines with J gene TRBJ1-2, with a weak D call TRBD1 (6 bases). The V gene lost 3 bases and the J gene lost 5 bases, with 22 bases spanning the gap. This CDR3 is built from 16 residues. CDR1 is SQVTM and CDR2 is ANQGSEA in the germline V gene. CDR3 region: CSVEASGGPYNYGYTF. The CDR3 bases are TGCAGCGTTGAGGCCTCGGGGGGGCCCTATAATTATGGCTACACCTTC.

The V and J genes are TRBV15 and TRBJ2-5; D is perhaps TRBD2 (6 bases). The CDR3 consists of 14 residues. Germline V gene lookup returns CDR1 LNHNV and CDR2 YYDKDF (reference sequence). V was cut by 0 bases and J by 3 bases, with 8 bases left in between. The CDR3 bases are TGTGCCACCAGCAGAGATCCTAGCGAAGAGACCCAGTACTTC. This codes for CATSRDPSEETQYF.

The chain has TRBV6-5 and TRBJ1-2, with D possibly being TRBD1 (5 bases). The CDR3 consists of 14 residues. CDR1 and CDR2 from the germline V gene are MNHEY and SVGAGI. The V end was cut by 6 bases, the J end by 7 bases, with 18 bases between. The DNA for the CDR3 is TGTGCCAGCAGCAGAGGTCAGGGTTCTATTGGCTACACCTTC. Translating it yields CASSRGQGSIGYTF.

This clone came up a few times. The genes are TRBV4-3 and TRBJ1-1; D gene uncertain. This CDR3 has 13 residues. Trimming pared 4 bases from V and 0 bases from J, leaving 6 bases between. Germline CDR1 reads LGHNA; CDR2 reads YSLEER. The CDR3 protein is CASSPFVNTEAFF. The CDR3 nucleotides are TGCGCCAGCAGCCCTTTCGTGAACACTGAAGCTTTCTTT.

The DNA for the CDR3 is TGCAGCGTGCTAAAGGACAGGGAGTTTGGAAAACTGTTTTTT. It translates to CSVLKDREFGKLFF. V is TRBV29-1 and J is TRBJ1-4, with TRBD1 matching 8 bases. Germline V gene lookup returns CDR1 SQVTM and CDR2 ANQGSEA. The CDR3 is made up of 14 amino acids. V shed 6 bases and J 10 bases; nucleotides not matched to a gene: 13.

V is TRBV14 and J is TRBJ2-7; no definite D call. The CDR3 length is 15 residues. The V end lost 3 bases, the J end lost 0 bases, and 12 bases lay between the germline ends. Germline V CDR1 and CDR2: SGHDN, FVKESK. This chain's CDR3 is CASSQYLSSSYEQYF. The CDR3 nucleotides are TGTGCCAGCAGCCAGTATCTATCGAGCTCCTACGAGCAGTACTTC.

The gene calls are TRBV4-1 and TRBJ1-1; D is unclear. Germline loops: CDR1 MGHRA, CDR2 YSYEKL. With 1 base removed from V and 2 bases from J, the gap between germline ends came to 17 bases. CDR3 length: 17 amino acids. CDR3 sequence: CASSQAIPRGHNTEAFF. CDR3 DNA sequence: TGCGCCAGCAGCCAAGCCATCCCACGAGGGCATAACACTGAAGCTTTCTTT.

The gene calls are TRBV18 and TRBJ2-7; a weak D match, TRBD2 (6 bases). Trimming removed 3 bases from V and 3 bases from J, with 15 bases in between. CDR1 is KGHSH and CDR2 is LQKENI in the germline V gene. There are 15 residues in the CDR3. The CDR3 sequence: CASSPSSGGNYEQYF. For the CDR3, the DNA is TGTGCCAGCTCACCGAGTAGCGGAGGAAACTACGAGCAGTACTTC.

The chain couples TRBV28 to TRBJ1-1, with D tentatively TRBD1 (5 bases). V lost 4 bases and J lost 5, with 23 bases in between. The germline V gene has CDR1 MDHEN and CDR2 SYDVKM. The CDR3 sequence is 17 residues long. The CDR3 sequence is CASSSPIVRGGETEAFF. The CDR3 DNA reads as TGTGCCAGCAGTTCGCCCATCGTGCGGGGGGGGGAGACTGAAGCTTTCTTT.

The rearrangement uses TRBV5-4 and TRBJ2-3; 14 bases are shared with TRBD2. The CDR3 is 16 residues long. V shed 0 bases and J 6 bases; nucleotides not matched to a gene: 3. Per germline, CDR1 SGHNT and CDR2 YYREEE (reference sequence). CDR3 protein: CASSLVTSGRGDTQYF. CDR3 nucleotide sequence: TGTGCCAGCAGCTTGGTGACTAGCGGGAGGGGGGATACGCAGTATTTT.

The chain links TRBV10-3 to TRBJ2-2, with 10 bases aligning to TRBD1. Trimming at V came to 5 bases and at J to 1 base, leaving 1 base not matched to a gene. From germline, CDR1 is ENHRY and CDR2 SYGVKD. The CDR3 runs to 15 residues. This CDR3 reads CAISWDRGNTGELFF. In DNA form, the CDR3 reads TGTGCCATCAGTTGGGACAGGGGGAACACCGGGGAGCTGTTTTTT.